These T cell receptor beta chains were read from a single sample in a study of tumor-infiltrating lymphocytes in primary liver carcinoma. MiXCR, applied by TCRdb to the multiplex PCR reads, yields one record per CDR3 protein. The sample holds roughly 330,000 distinct CDR3 sequences, roughly two thirds seen once. The specimen was peripheral blood. These receptors were obtained from a man aged 40-49 years with primary liver carcinoma and hepatitis B virus infection. The CDR3 runs from the conserved cysteine through the conserved F or W. D genes are given only for firm matches. Clone size, where shown, is once, few, many, or a class for clones that have expanded.

d_gene: TRBD1
v_gene: TRBV11-1
j_gene: TRBJ2-7
abundance: once
CDR3nt: TGTGCCAGCAGGTTACAACGGGACAGAGGTCCCTACGAGCAGTACTTC
CDR3aa: CASRLQRDRGPYEQYF

d_gene: -
v_gene: TRBV28
j_gene: TRBJ2-1
abundance: -
CDR3nt: TGTGCCAGCGGAGCCAGTCCCCTTGAGCAGTTCTTC
CDR3aa: CASGASPLEQFF

d_gene: -
v_gene: TRBV4-1
j_gene: TRBJ2-5
abundance: -
CDR3nt: TGCGCCAGCAACCAAGATCATGGGGGGGAGACCCAGTACTTC
CDR3aa: CASNQDHGGETQYF

d_gene: TRBD1
v_gene: TRBV28
j_gene: TRBJ1-5
abundance: -
CDR3nt: TGTGCCAGCAGCCGGTGGACAGGTTATAGCAATCAGCCCCAGCATTTT
CDR3aa: CASSRWTGYSNQPQHF

d_gene: TRBD2
v_gene: TRBV5-1
j_gene: TRBJ2-7
abundance: few
CDR3nt: TGCGCCAGCAGACTAGCGGGACTTGACGGCGAGCAGTACTTC
CDR3aa: CASRLAGLDGEQYF

d_gene: -
v_gene: TRBV4-1
j_gene: TRBJ2-7
abundance: many
CDR3nt: TGCGCCAGCAGCCCTCCGGGGGCCTCCTACGAGCAGTACTTC
CDR3aa: CASSPPGASYEQYF

d_gene: TRBD2
v_gene: TRBV13
j_gene: TRBJ2-3
abundance: -
CDR3nt: TGTGTCAGCAGCGGGAGCTACGCTGAGGGAGATACGCAGTATTTT
CDR3aa: CVSSGSYAEGDTQYF

d_gene: TRBD2
v_gene: TRBV5-1
j_gene: TRBJ2-1
abundance: few
CDR3nt: TGCGCCAGCAGCGCAGATCTAGCGGGAGCGGGTGAGCAGTTCTTC
CDR3aa: CASSADLAGAGEQFF

d_gene: -
v_gene: TRBV11-2
j_gene: TRBJ1-5
abundance: -
CDR3nt: TGTGCCATCAGCTTGGGGGGCAGGGTAACCAATCAGCCCCAGCATTTT
CDR3aa: CAISLGGRVTNQPQHF

d_gene: -
v_gene: TRBV6-1
j_gene: TRBJ1-5
abundance: -
CDR3nt: TGTGCCAGCAGTGAGTACACCAATCAGCCCCAGCATTTT
CDR3aa: CASSEYTNQPQHF

d_gene: TRBD1
v_gene: TRBV10-3
j_gene: TRBJ1-6
abundance: many
CDR3nt: TGTGCCATCAGTCCCGGACAGGGCAATTCACCCCTCCACTTT
CDR3aa: CAISPGQGNSPLHF

d_gene: TRBD2
v_gene: TRBV5-1
j_gene: TRBJ2-3
abundance: few
CDR3nt: TGCGCCAGCAGCTTGGGGACTAGCCACGCCACAGATACGCAGTATTTT
CDR3aa: CASSLGTSHATDTQYF

d_gene: -
v_gene: TRBV20-1
j_gene: TRBJ1-5
abundance: -
CDR3nt: TGCAGTGCTAGAGATCGGGTAGGGGGTGGTCAGCCCCAGCATTTT
CDR3aa: CSARDRVGGGQPQHF

d_gene: TRBD1
v_gene: TRBV5-6
j_gene: TRBJ1-6
abundance: -
CDR3nt: TGTGCCAGCAGGTTCGGCAGGGGGAACTCACCCCTCCACTTT
CDR3aa: CASRFGRGNSPLHF

d_gene: -
v_gene: TRBV11-2
j_gene: TRBJ2-3
abundance: -
CDR3nt: TGTGCCAGCTCCTCGAACAGTGTCAGAATCACAGATACGCAGTATTTT
CDR3aa: CASSSNSVRITDTQYF

d_gene: TRBD2
v_gene: TRBV6-5
j_gene: TRBJ2-1
abundance: -
CDR3nt: TGCGCCAGCAGTTACTCGACTAGCGGGAGCAACAATGAGCAGTTCTTC
CDR3aa: CASSYSTSGSNNEQFF

d_gene: -
v_gene: TRBV12-3/TRBV12-4
j_gene: TRBJ1-2
abundance: -
CDR3nt: TGTGCCAGCAGTTCCCCAGTGAATGGCTACACCTTC
CDR3aa: CASSSPVNGYTF

d_gene: TRBD1
v_gene: TRBV10-3
j_gene: TRBJ2-7
abundance: -
CDR3nt: TGTGCCATCAATGCAGGGGGTTCCTACGAGCAGTACTTC
CDR3aa: CAINAGGSYEQYF

d_gene: TRBD1
v_gene: TRBV11-3
j_gene: TRBJ1-5
abundance: once
CDR3nt: TGTGCCAGCATCTTAGGCAAAACAGGGGCGATGCAGCCCCAGCATTTT
CDR3aa: CASILGKTGAMQPQHF

d_gene: TRBD1
v_gene: TRBV11-2
j_gene: TRBJ2-7
abundance: -
CDR3nt: TGTGCCAGCAGCTTAAGGACAGGTGGCTTCTACGAGCAGTACTTC
CDR3aa: CASSLRTGGFYEQYF

d_gene: -
v_gene: TRBV20-1
j_gene: TRBJ2-3
abundance: -
CDR3nt: TGCAGTGCTAGAGAATCCGTTGGAGATACGCAGTATTTT
CDR3aa: CSARESVGDTQYF

d_gene: -
v_gene: TRBV6-2/TRBV6-3
j_gene: TRBJ2-7
abundance: -
CDR3nt: TGTGCCAGCAGACCCGGGCCCGGGATCCCCTACGAGCAGTACTTC
CDR3aa: CASRPGPGIPYEQYF

d_gene: TRBD2
v_gene: TRBV11-2
j_gene: TRBJ2-1
abundance: -
CDR3nt: TGTGCCAGCTGCGGTGATAGGACTAGAAACAATGAGCAGTCCTTC
CDR3aa: CASCGDRTRNNEQSF

d_gene: -
v_gene: TRBV11-2
j_gene: TRBJ2-1
abundance: medium-sized
CDR3nt: TGTGCCACTTCATACAATGAGCAGTTCTTC
CDR3aa: CATSYNEQFF

d_gene: TRBD1
v_gene: TRBV7-8
j_gene: TRBJ1-5
abundance: -
CDR3nt: TGTGCCAGCAGCTGGGCCCAGACAGGGGATCAGCGCCAGCATTTT
CDR3aa: CASSWAQTGDQRQHF

d_gene: -
v_gene: TRBV11-2
j_gene: TRBJ2-3
abundance: -
CDR3nt: TGTACCAGCAGCTTAGATGGACAAGCCTTCGTAGATACGCACTATTTT
CDR3aa: CTSSLDGQAFVDTHYF

d_gene: TRBD2
v_gene: TRBV29-1
j_gene: TRBJ2-1
abundance: many
CDR3nt: TGCAGCGTTGTGCCTAGCGGGAGTGTGAATGAGCAGTTCTTC
CDR3aa: CSVVPSGSVNEQFF

d_gene: TRBD1
v_gene: TRBV12-3/TRBV12-4
j_gene: TRBJ2-3
abundance: -
CDR3nt: TGTGCCATCAGTTTGCAGGGGGCAGCAGATACGCAGTATTTT
CDR3aa: CAISLQGAADTQYF

d_gene: -
v_gene: TRBV5-6
j_gene: TRBJ2-5
abundance: -
CDR3nt: TGTGCCAGCAGCTTTGGGGTGAGGGCTCGGGAGACCCAGTACTTC
CDR3aa: CASSFGVRARETQYF

d_gene: -
v_gene: TRBV5-1
j_gene: TRBJ1-1
abundance: -
CDR3nt: TGCGCCAGCAGCTTTATAGGGCCGGATAGTCTCACTGAAGCTTTCTTT
CDR3aa: CASSFIGPDSLTEAFF

d_gene: TRBD2
v_gene: TRBV30
j_gene: TRBJ2-1
abundance: -
CDR3nt: TGTGCCTGGAGTGCCGGGACTAGCGGGAGTAATGAGCAGTTCTTC
CDR3aa: CAWSAGTSGSNEQFF

d_gene: -
v_gene: TRBV6-2/TRBV6-3
j_gene: TRBJ1-1
abundance: -
CDR3nt: TGTGCCAGCAGTCTCTACACGAACACTGAAGCTCCGTTT
CDR3aa: CASSLYTNTEAPF